These T cell receptor beta chains were read from a single sample in a study of somatic mutations in cytotoxic T cells in rheumatoid arthritis. Libraries were prepared by immunoSEQ multiplex PCR; TCRdb keeps only in-frame clonotypes and omits some of them. The table shows thousands of clones, with more than 80% occurring only once. Sequencing input: CD8+ T cells sorted from blood. These receptors were obtained from a man aged 35 to 55 with rheumatoid arthritis. Each CDR3 is given with its conserved first and last residue. Each record gives: V gene, J gene, CDR3 length, clone size, CDR3 protein. Part of the rows lack a size; the others show once, few, many or a class for expanded clones.

v_gene: TRBV6-4; j_gene: TRBJ2-1; len: 15; abundance: NA; CDR3aa: CASSIRTGAYNEQFF
v_gene: TRBV29-1; j_gene: TRBJ2-3; len: 15; abundance: NA; CDR3aa: CSVEGVGGTTDTQYF
v_gene: TRBV6-4; j_gene: TRBJ2-6; len: 17; abundance: NA; CDR3aa: CASSDWSRQGEANVLTF
v_gene: TRBV14; j_gene: TRBJ2-7; len: 11; abundance: NA; CDR3aa: CASASPYEQYF
v_gene: TRBV4-2; j_gene: TRBJ1-1; len: 15; abundance: NA; CDR3aa: CASSQPGTGDTEAFF
v_gene: TRBV29-1; j_gene: TRBJ1-1; len: 12; abundance: NA; CDR3aa: CSVPTGGAGAFF
v_gene: TRBV6-1; j_gene: TRBJ1-2; len: 15; abundance: NA; CDR3aa: CASSVSTGEGYGYTF
v_gene: TRBV9; j_gene: TRBJ1-1; len: 14; abundance: NA; CDR3aa: CASSPHGGVREAFF
v_gene: TRBV5-8; j_gene: TRBJ1-1; len: 15; abundance: few; CDR3aa: CASTWGGRGDTEAFF
v_gene: TRBV5-1; j_gene: TRBJ2-7; len: 15; abundance: NA; CDR3aa: CASSQSSSGSYEQYF
v_gene: TRBV7-9; j_gene: TRBJ2-7; len: 15; abundance: NA; CDR3aa: CASTRRGGQGNEQYF
v_gene: TRBV5-4; j_gene: TRBJ1-4; len: 14; abundance: NA; CDR3aa: CASSKTGADEKLLF
v_gene: TRBV6-5; j_gene: TRBJ1-2; len: 16; abundance: NA; CDR3aa: CASSYSRGQRLYGYTF
v_gene: TRBV11-2; j_gene: TRBJ2-1; len: 14; abundance: NA; CDR3aa: CASSFWAGGDEQFF
v_gene: TRBV6-1; j_gene: TRBJ2-2; len: 15; abundance: NA; CDR3aa: CASSEGLAGAGELFF
v_gene: TRBV28; j_gene: TRBJ1-1; len: 15; abundance: NA; CDR3aa: CASSLLMGLNTEAFF
v_gene: TRBV2; j_gene: TRBJ1-2; len: 13; abundance: NA; CDR3aa: CASSWTGDYGYTF
v_gene: TRBV6-1; j_gene: TRBJ2-7; len: 15; abundance: NA; CDR3aa: CASSRSPGTGIEQYF
v_gene: TRBV27; j_gene: TRBJ1-3; len: 17; abundance: once; CDR3aa: CASSPDSGTGYGNTIYF
v_gene: TRBV15; j_gene: TRBJ2-7; len: 14; abundance: NA; CDR3aa: CATSRGTGTYEQYF
v_gene: TRBV6-5; j_gene: TRBJ2-5; len: 14; abundance: NA; CDR3aa: CASSYSWLQETQYF
v_gene: TRBV6-1; j_gene: TRBJ2-5; len: 16; abundance: NA; CDR3aa: CASSEAGQGVQETQYF
v_gene: TRBV15; j_gene: TRBJ2-7; len: 16; abundance: NA; CDR3aa: CATSPGETGDVYEQYF
v_gene: TRBV27; j_gene: TRBJ1-5; len: 15; abundance: NA; CDR3aa: CASKTRGRSNQPQHF
v_gene: TRBV4-1; j_gene: TRBJ2-7; len: 14; abundance: NA; CDR3aa: CASSQDPTYYEQYF
v_gene: TRBV9; j_gene: TRBJ1-1; len: 13; abundance: NA; CDR3aa: CASRRTENTEAFF
v_gene: TRBV10-3; j_gene: TRBJ2-1; len: 13; abundance: NA; CDR3aa: CAIRALAFDEQFF
v_gene: TRBV28; j_gene: TRBJ1-5; len: 16; abundance: NA; CDR3aa: CASSSYRGRNNQPQHF
v_gene: TRBV18; j_gene: TRBJ1-1; len: 13; abundance: NA; CDR3aa: CASSPGGPAEAFF
v_gene: TRBV9; j_gene: TRBJ1-4; len: 15; abundance: NA; CDR3aa: CASSASRGGTEKLFF
v_gene: TRBV6-1; j_gene: TRBJ2-3; len: 13; abundance: NA; CDR3aa: CASTRDRGDPVYF
v_gene: TRBV27; j_gene: TRBJ2-7; len: 13; abundance: NA; CDR3aa: CASKGRDLDEQYF
v_gene: TRBV6-6; j_gene: TRBJ1-2; len: 15; abundance: NA; CDR3aa: CASREPGQGGYGYTF
v_gene: TRBV5-6; j_gene: TRBJ1-1; len: 14; abundance: NA; CDR3aa: CASSDGTPAAEAFF
v_gene: TRBV4-2; j_gene: TRBJ1-5; len: 14; abundance: NA; CDR3aa: CASSQDWENQPQHF
v_gene: TRBV4-3; j_gene: NA; len: 17; abundance: NA; CDR3aa: CASSQSVVGNSAYEQYF
v_gene: TRBV27; j_gene: TRBJ2-2; len: 13; abundance: NA; CDR3aa: CASSLRLAGELFF
v_gene: TRBV2; j_gene: TRBJ2-3; len: 13; abundance: NA; CDR3aa: CASARAETDTQYF
v_gene: TRBV6-1; j_gene: TRBJ2-2; len: 14; abundance: few; CDR3aa: CAIQGGGEAGELFF
v_gene: TRBV4-1; j_gene: TRBJ1-2; len: 15; abundance: once; CDR3aa: CASSQQQGALYGYTF
v_gene: TRBV4-1; j_gene: TRBJ2-7; len: 15; abundance: NA; CDR3aa: CASSQGPSGRYEQYF
v_gene: TRBV12-5; j_gene: TRBJ2-1; len: 16; abundance: NA; CDR3aa: CASAREEQGIYNEQFF
v_gene: TRBV4-2; j_gene: TRBJ2-2; len: 17; abundance: large; CDR3aa: CASSRPGLVRDTGELFF
v_gene: TRBV7-9; j_gene: TRBJ2-3; len: 14; abundance: NA; CDR3aa: CASSLRLAVDTQYF
v_gene: TRBV28; j_gene: TRBJ2-3; len: 16; abundance: NA; CDR3aa: CASSFPSREGTDTQYF
v_gene: TRBV4-2; j_gene: TRBJ2-2; len: 16; abundance: once; CDR3aa: CASSPRLAGEGGELFF
v_gene: TRBV7-9; j_gene: TRBJ2-2; len: 12; abundance: NA; CDR3aa: CASSSDTGELFF
v_gene: TRBV4-3; j_gene: TRBJ1-2; len: 16; abundance: NA; CDR3aa: CASSQGQYFSNYGYTF